Reported below is one T cell receptor beta chain. Its antigen is not identified. Sequenced by immunoSEQ multiplex PCR; TCRdb stores in-frame clones only, minus some. The sample holds fewer than 200,000 clones, around 92% seen once. This sample is drawn from a study of T cell responses to AZD1222 COVID-19 vaccine. Findings of the study overall: Most donors were white British and more were female, and clonal diversity was possibly underestimated.

The germline V gene has CDR1 SGHAT and CDR2 FQDESV (reference sequence). The CDR3 totals 14 residues. V trimming: 5 bases; J trimming: 1 base; junction bases outside the gene matches: 2. The receptor comes from an adult in good health. Here the sequenced sample was peripheral blood, taken on day 0 of AZD1222 vaccination. This chain connects TRBV11-1 to TRBJ2-3, with TRBD1 matching 8 bases. The CDR3 DNA reads as TGTGCCAGCAGCATACAGGGGGGCACAGATACGCAGTATTTT. This codes for CASSIQGGTDTQYF. The full variable domain, completed using reference TRBV11-1 and TRBJ2-3, is EAEVAQSPRYKITEKSQAVAFWCDPISGHATLYWYRQILGQGPELLVQFQDESVVDDSQLPKDRFSAERLKGVDSTLKIQPAELGDSAMYLCASSIQGGTDTQYFGPGTRLTVL.